The 6 T cell receptor beta chains given below trace back to one sample, sequenced in a study of cytomegalovirus exposure and HLA in healthy donors. Primers for the PCR totalled 60 Vbeta and 13 Jbeta. Profiled with immunoSEQ multiplex PCR; TCRdb holds only in-frame clones, not every one. Of more than 150,000 clones in the sample, 70% to 90% are singletons; the top ten hold roughly 2.3%. The sample consisted of PBMCs. The receptors shown here come from a woman under 30 in good health and CMV-seronegative.

J is TRBJ2-1 and V is TRBV5-1, with a tentative D call TRBD2 (6 bases). Germline V gene sequence: CDR1 SGHRS, CDR2 YFSETQ. CDR3 length equals 14 residues. V lost 5 bases and J lost 10, with 19 bases in between. CDR3: CASSMEGGVAEQFF. The CDR3 region has the DNA TGCGCCAGCAGTATGGAGGGCGGGGTCGCGGAGCAGTTCTTC.

The V gene is TRBV7-8, the J gene TRBJ1-5; D is ambiguous. Germline assignment: CDR1 SGHVS and CDR2 FQNEAQ. The CDR3 is made up of 12 amino acids. Trimming stripped 5 bases from V and 8 bases from J, with 10 bases between. In DNA, the CDR3 is TGTGCCAGCAGCAGCCCAACGGAGCCCCAGCATTTT. Translation: CASSSPTEPQHF.

V gene TRBV18 combines with J gene TRBJ1-5; D is ambiguous. Looked up from germline, CDR1 is KGHSH and CDR2 is LQKENI. V was trimmed by 2 bases and J by 11 bases, leaving 16 bases between them. The CDR3 is 14 amino acids. CDR3 sequence: CASSPGIAAGAQHF. The CDR3 DNA reads as TGTGCCAGCTCACCAGGGATAGCCGCCGGGGCCCAGCATTTT.

In this sample, this clone turned up once. The CDR3 region is CASSVGPAGTSYNEQFF. The CDR3 DNA is TGTGCCAGCAGCGTAGGCCCGGCGGGGACGTCCTACAATGAGCAGTTCTTC. The V call is TRBV9, the J call TRBJ2-1; a weak D match, TRBD2 (6 bases). Between the trimmed V and J ends, which lost 0 bases and 1 base, there was a span of 14 bases. Germline CDR1 SGDLS, CDR2 YYNGEE. This CDR3 region has 17 residues.

The chain is built from TRBV6-6 and TRBJ2-7; 7 nucleotides agree with TRBD1. V was pared by 7 bases and J by 6 bases, with 9 bases of the junction left unmatched. There are 13 residues in the CDR3. Looked up from germline, CDR1 is MNHNY and CDR2 is SVGAGI (reference sequence). The CDR3 DNA reads as TGTGCCAGCAAATCTGTCGAGGGGGCCGAGCAGTACTTC. Its protein is CASKSVEGAEQYF.

The genes are TRBV28 and TRBJ1-2; D unclear. This CDR3 comprises 14 residues. The germline V and J ends were trimmed by 5 bases and 3 bases, with 13 bases remaining between them. Germline lookup yields CDR1 MDHEN and CDR2 SYDVKM. CDR3 loop: CASSDGGRDYGYTF. The CDR3 DNA reads as TGTGCCAGCAGTGACGGAGGGAGGGACTATGGCTACACCTTC.